The present entry profiles one TCR beta chain with its context. This sample was included in a study of blood T cell repertoires in COVID-19. Generated by immunoSEQ multiplex PCR, the TCRdb table keeps only in-frame clones and is missing some. The sample contains about 59,000 clones, approximately 80% of which appear only once. CDR1 and CDR2 from the germline V gene are SGHDT and YYEEEE. V was clipped by 4 bases and J by 4 bases; unmatched bases: 9. This CDR3 region has 16 residues. The V call is TRBV5-6, the J call TRBJ2-3; 10 bases agree with TRBD1. Sequencing was carried out using peripheral blood. The clonotype was recovered from a man between 60 and 70 years old with acute or convalescent COVID-19. Here the CDR3 reads CASSPPGQGRADTQYF. CDR3 DNA sequence: TGTGCCAGCAGCCCCCCGGGACAGGGGAGAGCAGATACGCAGTATTTT.